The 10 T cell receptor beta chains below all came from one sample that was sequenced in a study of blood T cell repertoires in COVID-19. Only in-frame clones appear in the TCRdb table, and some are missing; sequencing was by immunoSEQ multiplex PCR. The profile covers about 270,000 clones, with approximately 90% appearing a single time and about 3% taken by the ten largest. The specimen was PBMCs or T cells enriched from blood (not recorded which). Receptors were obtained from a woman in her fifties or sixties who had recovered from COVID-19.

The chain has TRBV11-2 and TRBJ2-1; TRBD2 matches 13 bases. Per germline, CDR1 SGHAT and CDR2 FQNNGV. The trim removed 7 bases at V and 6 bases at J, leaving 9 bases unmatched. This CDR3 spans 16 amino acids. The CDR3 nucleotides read TGTGCCAGCACCGGACTAGCGGGAGTGTTAGGCAATGAGCAGTTCTTC. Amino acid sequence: CASTGLAGVLGNEQFF. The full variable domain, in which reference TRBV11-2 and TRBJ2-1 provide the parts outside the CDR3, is EAGVAQSPRYKIIEKRQSVAFWCNPISGHATLYWYQQILGQGPKLLIQFQNNGVVDDSQLPKDRFSAERLKGVDSTLKIQPAKLEDSAVYLCASTGLAGVLGNEQFFGPGTRLTVL.

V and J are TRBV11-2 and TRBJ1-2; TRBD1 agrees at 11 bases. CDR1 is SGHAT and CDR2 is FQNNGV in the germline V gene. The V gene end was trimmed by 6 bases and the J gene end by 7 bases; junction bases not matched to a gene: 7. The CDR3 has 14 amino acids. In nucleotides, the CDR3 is TGTGCCAGCAGTTGGGACAGGGGGATTGGTGGCTACACCTTC. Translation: CASSWDRGIGGYTF.

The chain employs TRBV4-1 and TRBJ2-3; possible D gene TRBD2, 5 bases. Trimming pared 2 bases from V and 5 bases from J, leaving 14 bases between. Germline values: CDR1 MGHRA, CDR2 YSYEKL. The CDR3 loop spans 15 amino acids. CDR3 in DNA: TGCGCCAGCAGCCAATCAAAAGCGGTCGGAGATACGCAGTATTTT. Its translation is CASSQSKAVGDTQYF.

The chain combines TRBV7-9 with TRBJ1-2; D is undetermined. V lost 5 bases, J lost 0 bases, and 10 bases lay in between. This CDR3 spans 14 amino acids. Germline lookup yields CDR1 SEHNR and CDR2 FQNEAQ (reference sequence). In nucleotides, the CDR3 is TGTGCCAGCAGCCCCAGCGGTTCTAACTATGGCTACACCTTC. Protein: CASSPSGSNYGYTF. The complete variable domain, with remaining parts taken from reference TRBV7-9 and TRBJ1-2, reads DTGVSQNPRHKITKRGQNVTFRCDPISEHNRLYWYRQTLGQGPEFLTYFQNEAQLEKSRLLSDRFSAERPKGSFSTLEIQRTEQGDSAMYLCASSPSGSNYGYTFGSGTRLTVV.

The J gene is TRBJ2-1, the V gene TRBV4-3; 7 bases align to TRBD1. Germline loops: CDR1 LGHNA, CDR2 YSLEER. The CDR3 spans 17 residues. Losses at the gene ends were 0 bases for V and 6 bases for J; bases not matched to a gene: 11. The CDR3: CASSQDFVGTVLNEQFF. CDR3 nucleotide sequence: TGCGCCAGCAGCCAAGACTTTGTTGGGACAGTTCTCAATGAGCAGTTCTTC.

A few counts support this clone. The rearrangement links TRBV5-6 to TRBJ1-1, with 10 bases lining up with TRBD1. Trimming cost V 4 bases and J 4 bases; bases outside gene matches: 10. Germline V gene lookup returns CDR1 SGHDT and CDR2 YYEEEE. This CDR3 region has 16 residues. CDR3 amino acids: CASSPRDRGGGTEAFF. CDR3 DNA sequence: TGTGCCAGCAGCCCAAGGGACAGGGGAGGGGGCACTGAAGCTTTCTTT. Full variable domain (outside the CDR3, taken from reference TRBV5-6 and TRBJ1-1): DAGVTQSPTHLIKTRGQQVTLRCSPKSGHDTVSWYQQALGQGPQFIFQYYEEEERQRGNFPDRFSGHQFPNYSSELNVNALLLGDSALYLCASSPRDRGGGTEAFFGQGTRLTVV.

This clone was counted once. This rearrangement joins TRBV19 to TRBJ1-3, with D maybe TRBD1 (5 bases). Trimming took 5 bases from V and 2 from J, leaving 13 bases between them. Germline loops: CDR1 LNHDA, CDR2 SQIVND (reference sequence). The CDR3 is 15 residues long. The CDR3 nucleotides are TGTGCCAGTAGTCTCCGTGGGGGGGCTGGAAACACCATATATTTT. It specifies CASSLRGGAGNTIYF.

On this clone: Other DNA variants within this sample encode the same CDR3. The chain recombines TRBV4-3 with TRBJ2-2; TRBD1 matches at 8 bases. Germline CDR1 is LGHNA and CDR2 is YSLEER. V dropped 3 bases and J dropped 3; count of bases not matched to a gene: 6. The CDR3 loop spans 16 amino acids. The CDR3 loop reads CASSHGTGGDTGELFF. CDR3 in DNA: TGCGCCAGCAGCCACGGGACAGGCGGGGACACCGGGGAGCTGTTTTTT.

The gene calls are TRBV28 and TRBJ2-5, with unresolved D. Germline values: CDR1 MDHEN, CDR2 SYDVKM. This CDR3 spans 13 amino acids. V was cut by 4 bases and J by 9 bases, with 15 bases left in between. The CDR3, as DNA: TGTGCCAGCAGTTCCACAGTGTCTGTGGCCCAGTACTTC. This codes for CASSSTVSVAQYF.

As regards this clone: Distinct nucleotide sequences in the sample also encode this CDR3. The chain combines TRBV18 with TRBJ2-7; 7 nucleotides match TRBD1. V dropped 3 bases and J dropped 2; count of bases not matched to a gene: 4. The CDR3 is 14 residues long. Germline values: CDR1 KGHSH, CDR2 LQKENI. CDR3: CASSPPDRAYEQYF. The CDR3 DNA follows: TGTGCCAGCTCACCCCCCGACAGGGCCTACGAGCAGTACTTC. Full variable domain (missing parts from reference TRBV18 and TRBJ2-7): NAGVMQNPRHLVRRRGQEARLRCSPMKGHSHVYWYRQLPEEGLKFMVYLQKENIIDESGMPKERFSAEFPKEGPSILRIQQVVRGDSAAYFCASSPPDRAYEQYFGPGTRLTVT.